This TCR beta chain was obtained from a study of blood T cells in healthy people across ages. Study-level points and caveats: Calculation of diversity from one million T cells yielded estimates considered to be underestimates. A roughly linear fall in TCR beta diversity per million T cells was seen with increasing age.

The authors ran a second PCR of roughly 6 to 11 cycles using a sample-barcoded 5' primer and a J-beta primer mix. Sequencing yielded, for each sample, at least 2.5 million paired-end reads carrying CDR3. A single record per CDR3 protein comes from TCRdb applying MiXCR to the 5' RACE reads. The table shows 1.5 million to 2 million distinct CDR3 sequences, with 30% to 40% occurring only once. Extractions gave at least 5.5 micrograms of total RNA per sample. The table lists this clonotype with many counts. Its antigen is unidentified. This CDR3 region has 12 residues. Per the germline V gene, CDR1 is SNHLY and CDR2 is FYNNEI. V was cut by 4 bases and J by 5 bases, with 5 bases left in between.

This clonotype originated in a human donor in good health. The sequencing input was blood. The chain links TRBV2 to TRBJ2-2, with D unclear. The CDR3 DNA follows: TGTGCCAGCAGTGTTAGTACCGGGGAGCTGTTTTTT. This codes for CASSVSTGELFF.